This T cell receptor (beta chain) was sequenced in a study of monozygotic twins with inflammatory bowel disease. The CDR3 runs to 12 residues. Germline V CDR1 and CDR2: SQVTM, ANQGSEA. TCRdb reprocessed the 5' RACE reads; each CDR3 protein has one entry and no DNA is given. Its table records 300,000 to 400,000 distinct CDR3 sequences. The sequencing input was blood. This sequence was found in a human donor with ulcerative colitis or Crohn's disease, or a healthy co-twin of an affected twin (not recorded which). The chain employs TRBV29-1 and TRBJ1-2. The CDR3 region is CSVGALGYGYTF.